The clone carrying this T cell receptor (beta chain) occurred a few times. Amplified TCR beta CDR3 regions were obtained using RNA transcripts as template. HTBI-primed RT-PCR formed the first round, and a multiplex PCR formed the second. One entry per CDR3 protein, called by TCRdb with MiXCR from the multiplex PCR reads. The data show some 750,000 distinct CDR3 sequences, with around 40% seen just once and less than 55% held by the top ten. This sample was taken from a study of Graves' ophthalmopathy and Graves' hyperthyroidism. Ophthalmopathy donors were characterized by moderate-to-severe activity, CAS of at least 3, NOSPECS of at least 4, and duration under 3 months. Pregnant or lactating patients and those with other autoimmune diseases or uncontrolled infections were excluded. The TCR comes from an adult man with Graves' ophthalmopathy. Sequenced: peripheral blood.

The CDR3 protein is CASSRGQGHYEQYF. CDR3 in DNA: TGTGCCAGTAGTAGGGGACAGGGACACTACGAGCAGTACTTC. The chain recombines TRBV19 with TRBJ2-7, with 9 positions matching TRBD1. The germline CDR1 and CDR2 sequences are LNHDA and SQIVND (reference sequence). CDR3 length equals 14 residues. The ends lost 4 bases at V and 3 bases at J; junction bases unmatched: 4.